The 31 T cell receptor beta chains below were found in one sample sequenced in a study of blood T cells in healthy people across ages. Together with a sample-barcoded 5' primer, a J-beta primer mix was included in a second PCR lasting about 6 to 11 cycles. TCRdb independently ran MiXCR on the 5' RACE reads; one entry per CDR3 protein. Here the sample spans 1.5 million to 2 million distinct CDR3 sequences, roughly 32% being singletons. Sample: blood. These receptors were collected from a woman aged 25 to 39 in good health.

There are a few counts of this clonotype. The chain links TRBV28 to TRBJ1-5; D unresolved. Trimming stripped 2 bases from V and 3 bases from J, with 8 bases between. There are 14 residues in the CDR3. The germline CDR1 and CDR2 sequences are MDHEN and SYDVKM. CDR3 in amino acids: CASSLSQTNQPQHF. CDR3 bases: TGTGCCAGCAGTTTAAGTCAGACCAATCAGCCCCAGCATTTT. The whole variable domain, filled in from reference TRBV28 and TRBJ1-5, reads DVKVTQSSRYLVKRTGEKVFLECVQDMDHENMFWYRQDPGLGLRLIYFSYDVKMKEKGDIPEGYSVSREKKERFSLILESASTNQTSMYLCASSLSQTNQPQHFGDGTRLSIL.

As for this clonotype: An end of the junction does not agree with germline; a read error may underlie this. The chain joins TRBV6-5 to TRBJ1-2; TRBD1 matches 7 bases. Per the germline V gene, CDR1 is MNHEY and CDR2 is SVGAGI. The CDR3 is 15 residues long. This CDR3 is CVSSYAIGDSYGYTF. DNA for the CDR3: TGTGTCAGCAGTTACGCCATTGGGGACAGCTATGGCTACACCTTC.

Many counts were recorded for this clonotype. Here the CDR3 DNA reads TGTGCCAGCAGCCAAGATCTCCTAGACCAAGAGACCCAGTACTTC. This sequence encodes CASSQDLLDQETQYF. The V call is TRBV4-2, the J call TRBJ2-5, with no clear D. Germline V gives CDR1 LGHNA, CDR2 YNFKEQ. CDR3 length: 15 amino acids. V was trimmed by 0 bases and J by 0 bases, leaving 8 bases between them.

The V call is TRBV6-1, the J call TRBJ2-5, with 8 bases fitting TRBD1. The J segment lost 2 bases and the V segment lost 3 bases, leaving 11 bases of the junction unmatched. The germline V gene has CDR1 MNHNS and CDR2 SASEGT. CDR3 size: 17 residues. The CDR3 nucleotides read TGTGCCAGCAGTGATGGGACAGGACGACCGAAACAAGAGACCCAGTACTTC. Protein product: CASSDGTGRPKQETQYF.

This clonotype was seen only a few times. J is TRBJ2-5 and V is TRBV5-5, with D tentatively TRBD1 (6 bases). From germline, CDR1 is SGHKS and CDR2 YYEKEE (reference sequence). The germline V and J ends were trimmed by 4 bases and 0 bases, with 19 bases remaining between them. The CDR3 loop spans 17 amino acids. CDR3 bases: TGTGCCAGCAGCCCCGGCCCCAGGGGCCTGTACCAAGAGACCCAGTACTTC. Its protein product is CASSPGPRGLYQETQYF.

This clonotype was seen a handful of times. V usage is TRBV5-4 and J usage is TRBJ1-5; D gene ambiguous. Germline V lookup: CDR1 SGHNT, CDR2 YYREEE (reference sequence). This CDR3 spans 15 amino acids. V gave up 1 base and J gave up 4 bases, with 12 bases separating them. The CDR3 loop reads CASSLYGQTNQPQHF. CDR3 in DNA: TGTGCCAGCAGCTTGTACGGCCAGACGAATCAGCCCCAGCATTTT.

This clonotype was seen a few times. The chain links TRBV5-1 to TRBJ1-1, with D possibly matching TRBD1 (6 bases). This CDR3 region has 15 residues. Trimming removed 0 bases at V and 5 bases at J, with 14 bases between. The germline V gene encodes CDR1 SGHRS and CDR2 YFSETQ. The CDR3: CASSLVTGKWTEAFF. CDR3 coding DNA: TGCGCCAGCAGCTTGGTTACAGGGAAGTGGACTGAAGCTTTCTTT. Full variable domain (missing parts from reference TRBV5-1 and TRBJ1-1): KAGVTQTPRYLIKTRGQQVTLSCSPISGHRSVSWYQQTPGQGLQFLFEYFSETQRNKGNFPGRFSGRQFSNSRSEMNVSTLELGDSALYLCASSLVTGKWTEAFFGQGTRLTVV.

The V gene is TRBV7-3, the J gene TRBJ2-1; 10 nucleotides match TRBD1. Germline V CDR1 and CDR2: SGHTA, FQGTGA. CDR3 length: 14 residues. Unmatched junction bases numbered 6, after V lost 5 bases and J lost 8 bases. Here the CDR3 reads CASSIDRGLHEQFF. DNA of the CDR3: TGTGCCAGCAGCATAGACAGGGGGCTTCATGAGCAGTTCTTC.

This clonotype was seen more than once but under ten times. The chain uses TRBV10-3 and TRBJ2-5, with D possibly being TRBD2 (6 bases). Germline-derived CDR1 and CDR2 are ENHRY and SYGVKD. The CDR3 covers 12 residues. V shed 10 bases and J shed 5 bases, with 14 bases lying between them. CDR3 loop: CATQGGKETQYF. CDR3 in DNA: TGTGCCACGCAAGGCGGGAAGGAGACCCAGTACTTC.

This rearrangement joins TRBV18 to TRBJ1-1; possible D gene TRBD1, 6 bases. This CDR3 comprises 13 residues. Germline V CDR1 and CDR2: KGHSH, LQKENI. V was pared by 5 bases and J by 7 bases, with 14 bases between. As DNA, the CDR3 is TGTGCCAGCTCAGGTTTCAGGGGAGATGAAGCTTTCTTT. It codes for CASSGFRGDEAFF.

The V gene is TRBV29-1, the J gene TRBJ2-3; 12 bases agree with TRBD2. The CDR3 length is 16 residues. CDR1 and CDR2 (germline): SQVTM, ANQGSEA. With V trimmed by 4 bases and J by 2 bases, 7 bases remained unmatched. The DNA of the CDR3 is TGCAGCGTTGGTGGACTAGCGGGGACCTACACAGATACGCAGTATTTT. As protein: CSVGGLAGTYTDTQYF.

The CDR3 protein is CASSVGSGRAYEQYF. For the CDR3, the DNA is TGTGCCAGCAGCGTAGGTAGCGGGAGGGCCTACGAGCAGTACTTC. V is TRBV9 and J is TRBJ2-5; 11 nucleotides agree with TRBD2. The last part of the DNA fits TRBJ2-7 better; the J call may be wrong. The germline V gene has CDR1 SGDLS and CDR2 YYNGEE. The CDR3 is made up of 15 amino acids.

This clonotype was counted at least ten times. V usage is TRBV12-3 or TRBV12-4 and J usage is TRBJ2-5; D may be TRBD1 or TRBD2 (5 bases each). The ends were cut back, 4 bases at V and 11 bases at J, with 17 bases in the middle. This CDR3 contains 13 residues. The CDR3 here is CASSYRDPPEQYF. In DNA, the CDR3 is TGTGCCAGCAGTTACCGGGACCCACCTGAGCAGTACTTC.

The chain is built from TRBV28 and TRBJ1-5; D is unclear. Trimming removed 2 bases at V and 0 bases at J, with 8 bases between. The CDR3 runs 15 residues. The V gene's germline CDR1 is MDHEN and CDR2 SYDVKM. The CDR3 region has the DNA TGTGCCAGCAGTTTAATAGGAGATAGCAATCAGCCCCAGCATTTT. This gives the protein CASSLIGDSNQPQHF.

This chain uses TRBV5-6 with TRBJ2-1; D not resolved. The germline CDR1 and CDR2 sequences are SGHDT and YYEEEE. V was cut by 0 bases and J by 10 bases, with 14 bases left in between. This CDR3 has 14 residues. The CDR3 bases are TGTGCCAGCAGCTTGGATTTGAGTTCTTCCGAGCAGTTCTTC. This encodes CASSLDLSSSEQFF.

This clonotype was counted many times. This rearrangement joins TRBV12-3 or TRBV12-4 to TRBJ2-7; no clear D gene. The CDR3 sequence is 12 residues long. The V end lost 5 bases, the J end lost 3 bases, and 8 bases lay between the germline ends. The CDR3 spells CASSRAFYEQYF. In DNA, the CDR3 is TGTGCCAGCAGTCGGGCCTTCTACGAGCAGTACTTC.

V usage is TRBV18 and J usage is TRBJ2-3; 7 nucleotides line up with TRBD2. The V segment lost 0 bases and the J segment 2 bases; nucleotides outside the gene matches: 8. The V gene's germline CDR1 is KGHSH and CDR2 LQKENI. The CDR3 consists of 17 residues. CDR3 sequence: CASSPPGLEAITDTQYF. DNA of the CDR3: TGTGCCAGCTCACCACCAGGACTAGAGGCAATCACAGATACGCAGTATTTT. The full variable domain, with the rest looked up from reference TRBV18 and TRBJ2-3, is NAGVMQNPRHLVRRRGQEARLRCSPMKGHSHVYWYRQLPEEGLKFMVYLQKENIIDESGMPKERFSAEFPKEGPSILRIQQVVRGDSAAYFCASSPPGLEAITDTQYFGPGTRLTVL.

The rearrangement links TRBV9 to TRBJ2-3; tentatively, D is TRBD1 (6 bases). Trimming stripped 4 bases from V and 0 bases from J, with 12 bases between. This CDR3 has 15 residues. Germline V gene data show CDR1 as SGDLS and CDR2 as YYNGEE. For the CDR3, the DNA is TGTGCCAGCAGCCTATGGGACATTAGCACAGATACGCAGTATTTT. It encodes CASSLWDISTDTQYF.

The rearrangement links TRBV30 to TRBJ2-2; D unclear. The CDR3 length is 14 residues. V lost 0 bases and J 3 bases, leaving 8 bases between the germline ends. Germline V gives CDR1 GTSNPN, CDR2 SVGIG (reference sequence). CDR3 residues: CAWSVRSYTGELFF. DNA of the CDR3: TGTGCCTGGAGTGTACGGAGCTACACCGGGGAGCTGTTTTTT. The variable domain in full, completed from reference TRBV30 and TRBJ2-2, reads SQTIHQWPATLVQPVGSPLSLECTVEGTSNPNLYWYRQAAGRGLQLLFYSVGIGQISSEVPQNLSASRPQDRQFILSSKKLLLSDSGFYLCAWSVRSYTGELFFGEGSRLTVL.

This clonotype came up many times. This chain connects TRBV4-1 to TRBJ2-5; 9 bases fit TRBD2. The CDR3 runs to 14 residues. Germline V gives CDR1 MGHRA, CDR2 YSYEKL. J was trimmed by 5 bases and V by 4 bases; bases with no gene match: 5. Here the CDR3 DNA reads TGCGCCAGCAGCCCTTCTAGCGGGGCGGAGACCCAGTACTTC. Translated: CASSPSSGAETQYF.

This chain links TRBV7-6 with TRBJ1-2, with D perhaps matching TRBD1 (6 bases). The V gene's germline CDR1 is SGHVS and CDR2 FNYEAQ. This CDR3 contains 15 residues. Trimming took 6 bases from V and 7 from J, leaving 21 bases between them. CDR3 coding DNA: TGTGCCAGCAGACCGCTACAGGGATTAGGTGTTGGCTACACCTTC. Encoded protein: CASRPLQGLGVGYTF.

In this sample, this clonotype turned up a few times. The J gene is TRBJ2-6, the V gene TRBV20-1; TRBD1 is a possible D gene (5 bases). Germline V CDR1 and CDR2: DFQATT, SNEGSKA (reference sequence). Trimming shortened V by 0 bases and J by 4 bases, and 7 bases separated the two germline ends. The CDR3 is 14 amino acids. CDR3 sequence: CSARDRGGANVLTF. The CDR3 bases are TGCAGTGCTAGAGATAGGGGCGGGGCCAACGTCCTGACTTTC.

This clonotype was counted only a few times. The V gene is TRBV6-5, the J gene TRBJ2-1; possible D gene TRBD2, 5 bases. The length of the CDR3 is 16 residues. V shed 1 base and J shed 3 bases, with 13 bases lying between them. CDR1 and CDR2 (germline): MNHEY, SVGAGI. The CDR3 reads CASSYFEGEGYNEQFF. As DNA, the CDR3 is TGTGCCAGCAGTTACTTTGAGGGAGAAGGCTACAATGAGCAGTTCTTC.

V is TRBV7-2 and J is TRBJ2-7; TRBD1 is a possible D gene (6 bases). CDR3 length equals 15 residues. The ends were cut back, 1 base at V and 3 bases at J, with 13 bases in the middle. Looked up from germline, CDR1 is SGHTA and CDR2 is FQGNSA. The CDR3 here is CASSLGPDSFYEQYF. CDR3 coding DNA: TGTGCCAGCAGCTTAGGCCCGGACAGCTTCTACGAGCAGTACTTC.

The chain carries TRBV7-2 and TRBJ2-1, with D perhaps being TRBD1 or TRBD2 (6 bases each). Trimming left V 1 base short and J 8 bases short, with 15 bases between. This CDR3 is built from 15 residues. CDR1 and CDR2 from the germline V gene are SGHTA and FQGNSA. The CDR3 loop reads CASSLGWGAADEQFF. The CDR3, as DNA: TGTGCCAGCAGCTTAGGTTGGGGGGCGGCCGATGAGCAGTTCTTC.

A few counts support this clonotype. The DNA is omitted, as the CDR3 cannot be located on it reliably, and the CDR3 follows TCRdb's listing. V usage is TRBV6-2 or TRBV6-3 and J usage is TRBJ2-7; the table's TRBD2 call for D was not verified on the DNA. The CDR3 totals 23 residues, both ends included. Looked up from germline, CDR1 is MNHEY and CDR2 is SVGEGT. The CDR3 sequence: CASSYSIAGPYEQYFGGPYEQYF.

CDR3 protein: CASSPKRIGDSFGELFF. In DNA form, the CDR3 reads TGTGCCAGCAGCCCAAAGCGGATAGGGGATTCTTTCGGGGAGCTGTTTTTT. V gene TRBV7-9 combines with J gene TRBJ2-2; either TRBD1 or TRBD2 may fit D (5 bases each). This CDR3 is 17 amino acids long. V dropped 5 bases and J dropped 7 bases, with 23 bases sitting between them. Germline CDR1 and CDR2: SEHNR and FQNEAQ (reference sequence).

In this sample, this clonotype turned up a few times. The chain couples TRBV11-1 to TRBJ2-3, with D perhaps matching TRBD2 (5 bases). The CDR3 is 14 residues long. Between the trimmed V and J ends, which lost 5 bases and 4 bases, there was a span of 13 bases. In germline, CDR1 is SGHAT, CDR2 FQDESV (reference sequence). CDR3 protein: CASSTGLRPDTQYF. Written as DNA, the CDR3 is TGTGCCAGCAGCACCGGACTCCGCCCAGATACGCAGTATTTT.

This clonotype was detected only a few times. In DNA form, the CDR3 reads TGTGCCAGCAGTTACTTGAAGGGAATGTCGCGTCCGCTTCGGGGCTACACCTTC. Translated, it gives CASSYLKGMSRPLRGYTF. The chain uses TRBV6-2 or TRBV6-3 and TRBJ1-2; no reliable D call. The V and J ends lost 1 base and 8 bases respectively, with 26 bases between them. This CDR3 is 18 amino acids long. Germline CDR1 is MNHEY and CDR2 is SVGEGT.

This chain links TRBV3-1 with TRBJ1-2, with D uncertain. V was cut by 4 bases and J by 8 bases, with 14 bases left in between. CDR3 length: 13 amino acids. Germline V lookup: CDR1 LGHDT, CDR2 YNNKEL (reference sequence). The CDR3 reads CASSPGTARGYTF. The CDR3 DNA sequence: TGTGCCAGCAGCCCTGGTACTGCCCGGGGCTACACCTTC.

The chain couples TRBV20-1 to TRBJ1-2; TRBD1 is a possible D gene (6 bases). The CDR3 is made up of 14 amino acids. The V end was cut by 3 bases, the J end by 6 bases, with 17 bases between. Germline lookup yields CDR1 DFQATT and CDR2 SNEGSKA (reference sequence). The CDR3 DNA reads as TGCAGTGCTAGCCTCTACAGGGTAGTAGATGGCTACACCTTC. Amino acids: CSASLYRVVDGYTF.